One and the same sample provided the 7 T cell receptor beta chains below, sequenced in a study of T cells in Graves' hyperthyroidism and ophthalmopathy. The CDR3 regions of TCR beta were amplified from RNA transcripts. The HTBI primer set served for first-round RT-PCR of the TCR CDR3. From the multiplex PCR reads, TCRdb called clonotypes with MiXCR, one entry per CDR3 protein. The sample includes hundreds of thousands of distinct CDR3 sequences, about 16% seen only once; the top ten take less than 4.5%. The sequencing sample was made of blood. These TCRs come from a woman in her twenties or thirties with Graves' hyperthyroidism.

This clonotype has a count of ten or more. One junction end disagrees with the germline gene, perhaps due to a read error. This sequence joins TRBV7-2 and TRBJ1-2, with a tentative D call TRBD1 (5 bases). The CDR3 sequence is 14 residues long. CDR1 is SGHTA and CDR2 is FQGNSA in the germline V gene. The CDR3 reads CANSPGRRKAGYTF. CDR3 coding DNA: TGTGCCAACAGCCCGGGACGTCGGAAGGCTGGCTACACCTTC.

In the case of this clonotype: This sequence may be a read error, since a much larger clone differs from it by one base. No conserved phenylalanine or tryptophan is present at the end of the CDR3, so a read error is the likely explanation. DNA of the CDR3: TGTGCCAGCAGCTTAGTTCAGGGATCGGAGACCCAGTACCTC. It yields the protein CASSLVQGSETQYL. The chain is built from TRBV11-1 and TRBJ2-5, with D possibly being TRBD1 (5 bases). The CDR3 is made up of 14 amino acids. The V end lost 1 base, the J end lost 5 bases, and 11 bases lay between the germline ends. The germline CDR1 and CDR2 sequences are SGHAT and FQDESV (reference sequence).

This clonotype was picked up a small number of times. The CDR3, as DNA: TGTGCCAGCAGCTCACCGGGACTAGCGGGAGGAAAGCAGTTCTTC. The encoded protein is CASSSPGLAGGKQFF. The chain uses TRBV7-9 and TRBJ2-1; 15 positions agree with TRBD2. CDR1 and CDR2 from the germline V gene are SEHNR and FQNEAQ (reference sequence). Trimming cost V 4 bases and J 11 bases; bases outside gene matches: 6. The CDR3 is 15 amino acids.

As concerns this clonotype: A much larger clone differs by one base, so this may be a read error. The chain has TRBV2 and TRBJ1-1; weak D call: TRBD1 (6 bases). This CDR3 has 13 residues. The germline V gene encodes CDR1 SNHLY and CDR2 FYNNEI. CDR3 loop: CASSRDRPTDAFF. The CDR3 region has the DNA TGTGCCAGCAGCCGCGACAGGCCGACTGACGCTTTCTTT.

This clonotype occurred many times. The chain carries TRBV29-1 and TRBJ2-5; D uncertain. This CDR3 is 10 amino acids long. V lost 4 bases and J lost 4, with 4 bases in between. Germline assignment: CDR1 SQVTM and CDR2 ANQGSEA. The CDR3 DNA sequence: TGCAGCGTTGGTCGAGAGACCCAGTACTTC. Encoded protein: CSVGRETQYF.

This clonotype showed up many times. This chain links TRBV7-9 with TRBJ2-7, with 9 bases identical to TRBD2. This CDR3 is built from 14 residues. The V gene's germline CDR1 is SEHNR and CDR2 FQNEAQ (reference sequence). After removal of 6 bases from V and 5 bases from J, the junction contained 8 bases not matched to a gene. This CDR3 is CASRSSSGRHEQYF. For the CDR3, the DNA is TGTGCCAGCAGGTCCTCAAGCGGGAGGCACGAGCAGTACTTC.

This clonotype was observed at least ten times. The genes are TRBV6-1 and TRBJ2-6, with D hard to call. CDR1 is MNHNS, CDR2 SASEGT, per germline. The CDR3 consists of 14 residues. With 1 base removed from V and 6 bases from J, the gap between germline ends came to 7 bases. Here the CDR3 reads CASSEGYSANVLTF. The DNA for the CDR3 is TGTGCCAGCAGTGAAGGGTATTCGGCCAACGTCCTGACTTTC.